This T cell receptor beta chain emerged from a study of T cell repertoires in cytomegalovirus infection. Germline-derived CDR1 and CDR2 are MGHRA and YSYEKL. There are 13 residues in the CDR3. The V gene lost 4 bases and the J gene lost 2 bases, with 9 bases spanning the gap. TCRdb re-called the reads with MiXCR, one entry per CDR3 protein. Among fewer than 200,000 distinct CDR3 sequences listed, approximately 15% were seen once. The sample holds many counts of this clonotype. The sample comprised PBMCs. This receptor was identified in a human donor in good health (CMV status not recorded). Some clones in this sample may be carry-over from other donors' samples. The chain employs TRBV4-1 and TRBJ2-7, with a possible D match to TRBD1 (5 bases). The CDR3 DNA is TGCGCCAGCAGCCTCACAGGTCCCTACGAGCAGTACTTC. Translating it yields CASSLTGPYEQYF.